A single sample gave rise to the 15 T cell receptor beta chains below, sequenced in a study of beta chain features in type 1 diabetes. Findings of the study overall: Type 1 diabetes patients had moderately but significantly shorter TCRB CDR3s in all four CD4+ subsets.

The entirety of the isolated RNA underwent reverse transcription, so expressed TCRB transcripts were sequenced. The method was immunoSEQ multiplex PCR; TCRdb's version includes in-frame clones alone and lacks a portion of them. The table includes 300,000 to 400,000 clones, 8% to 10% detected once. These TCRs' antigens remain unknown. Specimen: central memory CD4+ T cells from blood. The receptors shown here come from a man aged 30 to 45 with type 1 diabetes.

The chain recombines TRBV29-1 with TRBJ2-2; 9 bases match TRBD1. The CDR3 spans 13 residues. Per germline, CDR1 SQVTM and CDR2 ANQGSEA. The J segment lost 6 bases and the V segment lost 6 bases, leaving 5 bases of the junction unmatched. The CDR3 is CSVDRGWAGELFF. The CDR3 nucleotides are TGCAGCGTCGACAGGGGGTGGGCCGGGGAGCTGTTTTTT.

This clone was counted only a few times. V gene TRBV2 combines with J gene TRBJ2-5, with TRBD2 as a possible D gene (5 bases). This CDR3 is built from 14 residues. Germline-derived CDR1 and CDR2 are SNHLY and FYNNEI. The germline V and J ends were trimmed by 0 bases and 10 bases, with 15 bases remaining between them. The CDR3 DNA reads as TGTGCCAGCAGTGAAGCGCTTCCCGACCGGGACCAGTACTTC. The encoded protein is CASSEALPDRDQYF. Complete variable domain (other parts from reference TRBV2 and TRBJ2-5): EPEVTQTPSHQVTQMGQEVILRCVPISNHLYFYWYRQILGQKVEFLVSFYNNEISEKSEIFDDQFSVERPDGSNFTLKIRSTKLEDSAMYFCASSEALPDRDQYFGPGTRLLVL.

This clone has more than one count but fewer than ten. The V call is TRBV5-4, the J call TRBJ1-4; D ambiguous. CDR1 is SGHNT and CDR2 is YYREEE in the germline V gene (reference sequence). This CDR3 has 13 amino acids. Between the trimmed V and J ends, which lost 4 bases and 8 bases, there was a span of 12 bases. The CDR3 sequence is CASSRGVGEKLFF. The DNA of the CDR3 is TGTGCCAGCAGCCGTGGGGTAGGCGAAAAACTGTTTTTT.

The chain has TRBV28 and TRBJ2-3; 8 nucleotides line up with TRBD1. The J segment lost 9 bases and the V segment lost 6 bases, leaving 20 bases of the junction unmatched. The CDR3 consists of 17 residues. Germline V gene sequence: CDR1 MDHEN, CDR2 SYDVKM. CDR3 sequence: CASRLIPGGGRDWTQYF. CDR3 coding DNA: TGTGCCAGCAGGCTAATCCCAGGGGGCGGTAGGGACTGGACGCAGTATTTT.

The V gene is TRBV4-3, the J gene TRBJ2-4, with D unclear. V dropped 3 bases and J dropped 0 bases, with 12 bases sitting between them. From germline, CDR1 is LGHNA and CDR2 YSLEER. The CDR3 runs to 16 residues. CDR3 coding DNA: TGCGCCAGCAGCCAGGATAACTTCTTAGCCAAAAACATTCAGTACTTC. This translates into CASSQDNFLAKNIQYF.

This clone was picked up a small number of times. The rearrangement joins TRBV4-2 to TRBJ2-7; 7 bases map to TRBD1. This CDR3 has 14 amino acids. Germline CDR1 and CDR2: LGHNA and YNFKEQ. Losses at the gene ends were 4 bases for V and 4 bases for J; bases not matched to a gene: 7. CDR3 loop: CASSPEGAVYEQYF. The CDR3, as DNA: TGTGCCAGCAGCCCCGAGGGGGCGGTTTACGAGCAGTACTTC.

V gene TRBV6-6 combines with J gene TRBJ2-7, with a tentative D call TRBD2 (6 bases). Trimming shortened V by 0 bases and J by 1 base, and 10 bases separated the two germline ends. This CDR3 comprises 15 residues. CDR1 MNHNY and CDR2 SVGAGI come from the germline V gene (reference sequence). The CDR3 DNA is TGTGCCAGCAGTTACTCCCTGGGGACTTCCTACGAGCAGTACTTC. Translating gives CASSYSLGTSYEQYF.

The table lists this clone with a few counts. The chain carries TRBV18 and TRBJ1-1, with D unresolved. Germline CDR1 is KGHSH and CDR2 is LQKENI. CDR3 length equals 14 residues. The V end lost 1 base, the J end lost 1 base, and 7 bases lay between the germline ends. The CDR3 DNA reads TGTGCCAGCTCACCACGCACGGAGAACACTGAAGCTTTCTTT. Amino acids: CASSPRTENTEAFF. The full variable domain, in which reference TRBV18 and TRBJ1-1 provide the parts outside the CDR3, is NAGVMQNPRHLVRRRGQEARLRCSPMKGHSHVYWYRQLPEEGLKFMVYLQKENIIDESGMPKERFSAEFPKEGPSILRIQQVVRGDSAAYFCASSPRTENTEAFFGQGTRLTVV.

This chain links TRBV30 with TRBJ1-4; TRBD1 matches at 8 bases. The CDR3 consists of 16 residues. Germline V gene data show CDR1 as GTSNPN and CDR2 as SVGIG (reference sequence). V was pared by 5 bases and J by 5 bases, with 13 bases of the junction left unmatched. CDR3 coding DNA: TGTGCCTGGGAGCCCGGGACAGGAAAAACCAATGAAAAACTGTTTTTT. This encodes CAWEPGTGKTNEKLFF.

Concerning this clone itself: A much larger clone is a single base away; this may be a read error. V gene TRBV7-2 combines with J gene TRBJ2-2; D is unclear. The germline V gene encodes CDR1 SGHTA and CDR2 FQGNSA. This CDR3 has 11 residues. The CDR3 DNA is TGCGCCAGCAGCTCTGGCGGGGAGCTGTTTTTT. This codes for CASSSGGELFF.

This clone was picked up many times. The CDR3 region is CASSLAQAHEQFF. The CDR3 DNA reads TGTGCCAGCAGCTTAGCACAGGCTCATGAGCAGTTCTTC. This chain joins TRBV11-2 and TRBJ2-1, with TRBD1 as a possible D gene (5 bases). Germline V CDR1 and CDR2: SGHAT, FQNNGV. The length of the CDR3 is 13 residues. Trimming removed 1 base from V and 8 bases from J, with 9 bases in between.

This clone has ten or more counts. The CDR3, as DNA: TGTGCCAGCAGCCTGGACACGAATGAAAAACTGTTTTTT. Protein: CASSLDTNEKLFF. The chain is built from TRBV4-2 and TRBJ1-4; maybe TRBD1 (5 bases). The CDR3 contains 13 residues. Germline CDR1 is LGHNA and CDR2 is YNFKEQ. The V end was cut by 4 bases, the J end by 5 bases, with 8 bases between.

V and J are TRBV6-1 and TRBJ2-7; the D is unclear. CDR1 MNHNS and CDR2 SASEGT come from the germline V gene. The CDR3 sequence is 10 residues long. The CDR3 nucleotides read TGTGCTTCGGGCATCTACGAGCAGTACTTC. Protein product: CASGIYEQYF.

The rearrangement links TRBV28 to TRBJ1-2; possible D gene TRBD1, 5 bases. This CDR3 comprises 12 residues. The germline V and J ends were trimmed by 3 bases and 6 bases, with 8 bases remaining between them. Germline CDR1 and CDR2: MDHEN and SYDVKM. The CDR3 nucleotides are TGTGCCAGCAGTTTGAAAGGGGATGGCTACACCTTC. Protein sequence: CASSLKGDGYTF.

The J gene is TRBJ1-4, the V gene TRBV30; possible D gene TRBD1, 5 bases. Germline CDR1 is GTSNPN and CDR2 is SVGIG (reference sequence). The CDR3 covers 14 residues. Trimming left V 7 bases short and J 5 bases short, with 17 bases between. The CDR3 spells CAFRPRGANEKLFF. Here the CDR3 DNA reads TGTGCCTTTAGACCCCGGGGCGCAAATGAAAAACTGTTTTTT.